Listed here are 5 T cell receptor beta chains from one sample, sequenced in a study of patients and donors after allogeneic stem cell transplantation. Each CDR3 protein is one row after TCRdb ran MiXCR on the RT-PCR reads. The table has about a million distinct CDR3 sequences, under 20% seen once. Specimen: blood, either unsorted or a sorted T cell fraction (not recorded which). The source is a human donor who was either an allogeneic HSCT recipient or a stem cell or donor lymphocyte infusion donor (not recorded which). It is not recorded whose cells these are; they may come from a transplant donor.

This sequence joins TRBV9 and TRBJ2-7; D not resolved. CDR1 SGDLS and CDR2 YYNGEE come from the germline V gene. The CDR3 is 15 amino acids. The V end lost 4 bases, the J end lost 2 bases, and 16 bases lay between the germline ends. DNA of the CDR3: TGTGCCAGCAGCACCGCCCTCCAAGGGCCCTACGAGCAGTACTTC. Protein product: CASSTALQGPYEQYF.

The chain has TRBV5-5 and TRBJ1-2, with D possibly being TRBD1 (5 bases). CDR1 and CDR2 from the germline V gene are SGHKS and YYEKEE (reference sequence). V was shortened by 0 bases and J by 1 base, with 16 bases between the two germline ends. CDR3 length equals 17 residues. The CDR3, as DNA: TGTGCCAGCAGCTTGGCGGCTGGGAAGGGGCTTAACTATGGCTACACCTTC. This codes for CASSLAAGKGLNYGYTF. Together with reference TRBV5-5 and TRBJ1-2, the CDR3 gives the full variable domain: DAGVTQSPTHLIKTRGQQVTLRCSPISGHKSVSWYQQVLGQGPQFIFQYYEKEERGRGNFPDRFSARQFPNYSSELNVNALLLGDSALYLCASSLAAGKGLNYGYTFGSGTRLTVV.

A word on this clonotype: One junction end disagrees with the germline gene, perhaps due to a read error. This chain uses TRBV11-1 with TRBJ2-1; tentative D call: TRBD2 (5 bases). CDR1 is SGHAT and CDR2 is FQDESV in the germline V gene (reference sequence). This CDR3 is 18 amino acids long. CDR3 protein: CASSPSPRQRSSNNEQFF. The CDR3 nucleotides read TGTGCCAGCAGCCCTAGCCCCAGGCAGCGGAGCTCCAACAATGAGCAGTTCTTC.

This clonotype was counted ten times or more. The chain carries TRBV12-3 or TRBV12-4 and TRBJ2-1; maybe TRBD2 (6 bases). The CDR3 is made up of 17 amino acids. With 6 bases removed from V and 0 bases from J, the gap between germline ends came to 18 bases. CDR3 bases: TGTGCCAGCAGCCCGAACTTGCGGGGCTACTCCTACAATGAGCAGTTCTTC. It encodes CASSPNLRGYSYNEQFF.

The chain recombines TRBV7-9 with TRBJ2-7, with 11 positions matching TRBD2. Germline V gene lookup returns CDR1 SEHNR and CDR2 FQNEAQ (reference sequence). J lost 2 bases, V lost 8 bases, and 5 bases had no gene match. The CDR3 spans 14 residues. Here the CDR3 reads CASSSGRQTYEQYF. In nucleotides, the CDR3 is TGTGCCAGCTCTAGCGGGAGGCAGACCTACGAGCAGTACTTC.